The source of this T cell receptor beta chain is a study of shared clonotypes between healthy human individuals. Study-wide findings and caveats: Having only a few donors restricted how much genetic and exposure-history diversity was captured.

Caucasian adults living in Nashville, Tennessee, provided all samples. Concerning this clone: Its target is unknown.

Deep-level settings were used for running the assay. Original analysis: In the immunoSEQ data, sequences were junction-only and lacked quality scores, so filtering differed. The data were produced by immunoSEQ multiplex PCR, yet TCRdb's version contains in-frame clones alone and is incomplete. V, J and clone size were drawn from that table, and D and trimming were deduced from the DNA. Of about 340,000 clones listed, less than 85% are singletons. Between the trimmed V and J ends, which lost 6 bases and 2 bases, there was a span of 16 bases. This CDR3 comprises 15 residues. Germline V gene data show CDR1 as MNHNS and CDR2 as SASEGT.

The V and J genes are TRBV6-1 and TRBJ1-2; D uncertain. The specimen was memory CD4+ T cells sorted from blood. Sample subset: CD45RA-negative fraction. This clonotype was obtained from a man aged 30 to 45 in good health. CDR3 residues: CASRKGGRANYGYTF. CDR3 DNA sequence: TGTGCCAGCAGGAAGGGCGGGAGAGCCAACTATGGCTACACCTTC.